One and the same sample provided the 20 T cell receptor beta chains below, sequenced in a study of T cell responses to AZD1222 COVID-19 vaccine. Repertoires were generated with immunoSEQ multiplex PCR, while TCRdb's copy carries only in-frame clones and drops some. The sample lists 80,000 to 100,000 clones, roughly 90% seen once, with 13% in the top ten. Here the sequenced sample was peripheral blood, taken on day 0 of AZD1222 vaccination. Source of these receptors: an adult in good health.

The genes are TRBV10-3 and TRBJ2-1, with TRBD1 matching over 9 bases. V trimming: 10 bases; J trimming: 7 bases; junction bases outside the gene matches: 11. CDR1 and CDR2 (germline): ENHRY, SYGVKD. The CDR3 runs 14 residues. The CDR3 sequence is CATLPGQGINEQFF. DNA for the CDR3: TGTGCCACCCTACCGGGACAGGGTATTAATGAGCAGTTCTTC.

The J gene is TRBJ1-1, the V gene TRBV14; D is undetermined. The CDR3 length is 13 residues. Trimming removed 0 bases from V and 4 bases from J, with 6 bases in between. CDR1 is SGHDN, CDR2 FVKESK, per germline. The CDR3 here is CASSQERPTEAFF. DNA for the CDR3: TGTGCCAGCAGCCAAGAACGACCCACTGAAGCTTTCTTT.

V is TRBV29-1 and J is TRBJ2-7; TRBD2 matches at 7 bases. CDR3 length equals 13 residues. Per the germline V gene, CDR1 is SQVTM and CDR2 is ANQGSEA. V was clipped by 3 bases and J by 3 bases; unmatched bases: 5. The CDR3 sequence: CSVDSGGGYEQYF. The CDR3 coding sequence is TGCAGCGTTGATTCGGGGGGAGGCTACGAGCAGTACTTC.

The CDR3 coding sequence is TGTGCCTGGAGTAGGGGTATCCAAGAGACCCAGTACTTC. This gives the protein CAWSRGIQETQYF. V is TRBV30 and J is TRBJ2-5; possible D gene TRBD1, 5 bases. Trimming left V 2 bases short and J 1 base short, with 8 bases between. Germline V gene sequence: CDR1 GTSNPN, CDR2 SVGIG (reference sequence). This CDR3 has 13 residues. Using reference TRBV30 and TRBJ2-5 for the parts outside the CDR3, the full variable domain is SQTIHQWPATLVQPVGSPLSLECTVEGTSNPNLYWYRQAAGRGLQLLFYSVGIGQISSEVPQNLSASRPQDRQFILSSKKLLLSDSGFYLCAWSRGIQETQYFGPGTRLLVL.

The rearrangement joins TRBV25-1 to TRBJ2-7, with 7 bases lining up with TRBD1. The ends lost 3 bases at V and 4 bases at J; junction bases unmatched: 18. The V gene's germline CDR1 is MGHDK and CDR2 SYGVNS. The CDR3 is 18 amino acids. The chain's CDR3 is CASSDPSRTGTASYEQYF. CDR3 DNA sequence: TGTGCCAGCAGTGACCCATCCCGTACCGGGACAGCTTCATACGAGCAGTACTTC.

The CDR3: CASSVALAINEQFF. The CDR3 nucleotides are TGTGCCAGCAGCGTAGCTCTGGCTATAAATGAGCAGTTCTTC. The rearrangement links TRBV9 to TRBJ2-1; D is uncertain. Trimming cost V 0 bases and J 7 bases, with 11 bases left between them. Germline V gene data show CDR1 as SGDLS and CDR2 as YYNGEE. This CDR3 is 14 amino acids long.

The genes are TRBV28 and TRBJ1-2; possible D gene TRBD1, 5 bases. CDR3 length: 16 residues. Per germline, CDR1 MDHEN and CDR2 SYDVKM. The ends were cut back, 3 bases at V and 6 bases at J, with 20 bases in the middle. The CDR3 DNA reads as TGTGCCAGCAGTTTCTCCGGCAGGGTGGATGGGAATGGCTACACCTTC. Its translation: CASSFSGRVDGNGYTF.

The V call is TRBV7-3, the J call TRBJ2-1, with a tentative D call TRBD2 (7 bases). CDR1 is SGHTA, CDR2 FQGTGA, per germline. V was shortened by 2 bases and J by 5 bases, with 22 bases between the two germline ends. This CDR3 is built from 18 residues. The CDR3 is CASSLPRRGATTDNEQFF. The CDR3 DNA is TGTGCCAGCAGCTTACCCAGACGGGGGGCCACGACCGACAATGAGCAGTTCTTC.

In this sample, this clone turned up once. This rearrangement joins TRBV5-6 to TRBJ1-1, with no clear D. This CDR3 has 15 residues. With 0 bases removed from V and 0 bases from J, the gap between germline ends came to 9 bases. Germline CDR1 is SGHDT and CDR2 is YYEEEE. CDR3 DNA sequence: TGTGCCAGCAGCTTGGCGCTTAAGATGAACACTGAAGCTTTCTTT. Its protein product is CASSLALKMNTEAFF.

In this sample, this clone turned up once. The chain joins TRBV19 to TRBJ1-1; D gene uncertain. Germline CDR1 and CDR2: LNHDA and SQIVND (reference sequence). Deletions cut 1 base from V and 5 bases from J, with 11 bases between. There are 14 residues in the CDR3. The CDR3, as DNA: TGTGCCAGTAGTATAGGGCGGCAGTGGACTGAAGCTTTCTTT. It specifies CASSIGRQWTEAFF.

The chain links TRBV28 to TRBJ2-3, with 7 bases matching TRBD1. The CDR3 sequence is 17 residues long. V dropped 9 bases and J dropped 0; count of bases not matched to a gene: 15. Germline V gives CDR1 MDHEN, CDR2 SYDVKM. The CDR3 sequence: CASSRDSGSSSTDTQYF. CDR3 DNA: TGTGCCAGTTCCAGGGACAGCGGATCCTCTAGCACAGATACGCAGTATTTT.

This sequence joins TRBV11-2 and TRBJ1-1, with 7 bases identical to TRBD1. Germline assignment: CDR1 SGHAT and CDR2 FQNNGV. Trimming took 3 bases from V and 5 from J; bases not matched to a gene: 6. The CDR3 runs to 14 residues. As DNA, the CDR3 is TGTGCCAGCAGCTTTAGCCCGGGACAGACTGAAGCTTTCTTT. This gives the protein CASSFSPGQTEAFF.

The chain has TRBV11-2 and TRBJ1-1; D is ambiguous. Trimming took off 5 bases at V and 1 base at J, with 14 bases between the two ends. Looked up from germline, CDR1 is SGHAT and CDR2 is FQNNGV. The CDR3 length is 15 residues. Here the CDR3 DNA reads TGTGCCAGCAGCCCTTCGGCGGGAGGGAACACTGAAGCTTTCTTT. Its translation: CASSPSAGGNTEAFF.

This rearrangement joins TRBV9 to TRBJ2-7, with TRBD1 matching 12 bases. CDR1 is SGDLS and CDR2 is YYNGEE in the germline V gene. The CDR3 loop spans 15 amino acids. Unmatched junction bases numbered 9, after V lost 6 bases and J lost 5 bases. The CDR3 region has the DNA TGTGCCAGCAATCGCGGGGGACAGGGGGCCGACGAGCAGTACTTC. It encodes CASNRGGQGADEQYF.

The chain couples TRBV5-1 to TRBJ1-3; possible D gene TRBD1, 5 bases. The CDR3 loop spans 13 amino acids. Germline CDR1 SGHRS, CDR2 YFSETQ. Trimming left V 0 bases short and J 7 bases short, with 8 bases between. DNA of the CDR3: TGCGCCAGCAGCTTGGCAGGGCAGAACACCATATATTTT. This codes for CASSLAGQNTIYF.

This clone was seen a single time. The chain has TRBV19 and TRBJ1-1, with D possibly matching TRBD1 (5 bases). CDR1 and CDR2 from the germline V gene are LNHDA and SQIVND (reference sequence). This CDR3 is built from 13 residues. Trimming cost V 5 bases and J 4 bases, with 11 bases left between them. CDR3 DNA: TGTGCCAGTAGTTCTCAGGGCTTCACTGAAGCTTTCTTT. It yields the protein CASSSQGFTEAFF.

The rearrangement links TRBV4-1 to TRBJ1-1; tentative D call: TRBD1 (6 bases). The ends were cut back, 3 bases at V and 5 bases at J, with 16 bases in the middle. Germline values: CDR1 MGHRA, CDR2 YSYEKL. This CDR3 region has 15 residues. CDR3 sequence: CASSQGSLGATEAFF. CDR3 nucleotides: TGCGCCAGCAGCCAGGGAAGTTTGGGGGCGACTGAAGCTTTCTTT.

V and J are TRBV15 and TRBJ1-1, with 8 bases lining up with TRBD1. V was clipped by 3 bases and J by 10 bases; unmatched bases: 4. Germline V CDR1 and CDR2: LNHNV, YYDKDF (reference sequence). This CDR3 region has 12 residues. The CDR3 DNA reads TGTGCCACCAGCAGTAGGACAGGGCGAGCTTTCTTT. Amino acid sequence: CATSSRTGRAFF.

This clone was counted once. The chain is built from TRBV5-1 and TRBJ2-4; 8 bases are a match to TRBD1. J gave up 7 bases and V 1 base, and 4 bases lay outside the gene matches. The CDR3 consists of 14 residues. Germline V gene lookup returns CDR1 SGHRS and CDR2 YFSETQ. In DNA form, the CDR3 reads TGCGCCAGCAGCTTGCTGACAGGGGAGAACATTCAGTACTTC. Its translation is CASSLLTGENIQYF.

V and J are TRBV30 and TRBJ1-4, with D unresolved. Per germline, CDR1 GTSNPN and CDR2 SVGIG (reference sequence). Deletions cut 4 bases from V and 0 bases from J, with 6 bases between. This CDR3 has 13 amino acids. The CDR3 nucleotides are TGTGCCTGGACGACAACAACTAATGAAAAACTGTTTTTT. Its translation is CAWTTTTNEKLFF.